Each of the 2 T cell receptor beta chains below was sequenced from the same sample in a study of T cells in localized non-small cell lung cancer. Profiled with immunoSEQ multiplex PCR; TCRdb holds only in-frame clones, not every one. Among about 40,000 clones listed, around nine tenths were seen once. The sequences come from peripheral blood, collected before any cancer treatment. These receptors came from a man between 18 and 50 years old with stage I lung adenocarcinoma.

The gene calls are TRBV4-3 and TRBJ1-2, with D possibly being TRBD1 (6 bases). The V gene's germline CDR1 is LGHNA and CDR2 YSLEER. The V end was cut by 0 bases, the J end by 4 bases, with 15 bases between. CDR3 length: 16 amino acids. CDR3 coding DNA: TGCGCCAGCAGCCAAGATAACTCGGACAGCTTCTATGGCTACACCTTC. Amino acid sequence: CASSQDNSDSFYGYTF.

The V and J genes are TRBV5-8 and TRBJ2-7, with 7 bases fitting TRBD1. Germline assignment: CDR1 SGHTS and CDR2 YDEGEE. V lost 4 bases and J lost 5; bases outside the gene matches: 12. The CDR3 has 15 residues. The CDR3 coding sequence is TGTGCCAGCAGCCCGAGGGGGCAGGTGGTGGACGAGCAGTACTTC. This translates into CASSPRGQVVDEQYF.